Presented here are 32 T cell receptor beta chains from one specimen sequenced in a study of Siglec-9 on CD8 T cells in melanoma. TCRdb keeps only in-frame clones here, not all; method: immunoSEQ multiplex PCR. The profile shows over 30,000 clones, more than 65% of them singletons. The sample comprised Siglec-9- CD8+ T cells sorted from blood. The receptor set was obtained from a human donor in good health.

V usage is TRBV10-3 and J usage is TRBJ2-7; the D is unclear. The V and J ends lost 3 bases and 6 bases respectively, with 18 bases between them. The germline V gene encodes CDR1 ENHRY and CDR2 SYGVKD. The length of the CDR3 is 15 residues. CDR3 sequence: CAISDIQSTAAEQYF. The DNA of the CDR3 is TGTGCCATCAGTGATATTCAGTCGACCGCTGCCGAGCAGTACTTC.

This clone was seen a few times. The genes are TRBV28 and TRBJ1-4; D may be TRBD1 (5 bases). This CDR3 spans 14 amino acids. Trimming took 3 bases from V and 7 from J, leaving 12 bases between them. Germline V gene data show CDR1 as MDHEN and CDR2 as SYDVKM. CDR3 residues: CASSFAGRGEKLFF. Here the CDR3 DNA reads TGTGCCAGCAGTTTTGCGGGGAGGGGTGAAAAACTGTTTTTT.

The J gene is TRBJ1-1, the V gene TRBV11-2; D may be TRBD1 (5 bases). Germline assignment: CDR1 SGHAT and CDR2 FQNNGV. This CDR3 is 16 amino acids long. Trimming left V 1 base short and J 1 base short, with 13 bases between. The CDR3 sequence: CASSLVFATANTEAFF. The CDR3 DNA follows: TGTGCCAGCAGCTTAGTGTTTGCGACAGCGAACACTGAAGCTTTCTTT.

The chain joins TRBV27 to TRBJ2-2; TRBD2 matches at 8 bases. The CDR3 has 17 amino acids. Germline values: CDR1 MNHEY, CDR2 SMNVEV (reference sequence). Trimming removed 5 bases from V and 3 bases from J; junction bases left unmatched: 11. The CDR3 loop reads CASSPSSGLADTGELFF. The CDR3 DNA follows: TGTGCCAGCAGTCCCTCATCTGGACTAGCTGACACCGGGGAGCTGTTTTTT.

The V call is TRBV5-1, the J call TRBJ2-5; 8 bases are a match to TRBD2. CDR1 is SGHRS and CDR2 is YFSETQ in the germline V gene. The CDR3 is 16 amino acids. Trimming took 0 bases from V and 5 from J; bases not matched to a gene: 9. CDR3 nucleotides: TGCGCCAGCAGCTTGGTAACGGGAGGGATCGGTGAGACCCAGTACTTC. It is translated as CASSLVTGGIGETQYF.

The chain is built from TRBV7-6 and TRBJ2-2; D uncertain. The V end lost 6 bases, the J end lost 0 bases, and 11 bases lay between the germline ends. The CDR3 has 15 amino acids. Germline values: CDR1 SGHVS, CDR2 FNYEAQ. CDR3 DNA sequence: TGTGCCAGCAGACATGGGCGGACGAACACCGGGGAGCTGTTTTTT. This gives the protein CASRHGRTNTGELFF.

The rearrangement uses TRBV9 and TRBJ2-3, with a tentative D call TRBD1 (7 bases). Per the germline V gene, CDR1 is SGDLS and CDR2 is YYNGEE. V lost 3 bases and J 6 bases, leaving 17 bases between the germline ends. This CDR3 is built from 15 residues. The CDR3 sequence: CASSEDTGAGDTQYF. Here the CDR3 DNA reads TGTGCCAGCAGCGAAGATACAGGGGCGGGGGATACGCAGTATTTT.

The CDR3, as DNA: TGTGCCAGCAGCGTCGGGGCCTTAGCAGCCCATGAGCAGTTCTTC. Protein product: CASSVGALAAHEQFF. The gene calls are TRBV9 and TRBJ2-1; perhaps D is TRBD1 or TRBD2 (5 bases each). CDR1 SGDLS and CDR2 YYNGEE come from the germline V gene. This CDR3 region has 15 residues. Trimming left V 2 bases short and J 8 bases short, with 17 bases between.

The CDR3 nucleotides are TGTGCCAGCAGTTACTCTGGCAGCTACGAGCAGTACTTC. Translation: CASSYSGSYEQYF. The chain employs TRBV6-5 and TRBJ2-7, with no clear D. Trimming left V 0 bases short and J 3 bases short, with 6 bases between. CDR1 MNHEY and CDR2 SVGAGI come from the germline V gene. The length of the CDR3 is 13 residues.

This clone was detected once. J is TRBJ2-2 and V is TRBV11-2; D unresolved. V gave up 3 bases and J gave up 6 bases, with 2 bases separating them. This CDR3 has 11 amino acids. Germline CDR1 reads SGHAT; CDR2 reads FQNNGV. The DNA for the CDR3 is TGTGCCAGCAGCTTCCCCGGGGAGCTGTTTTTT. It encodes CASSFPGELFF.

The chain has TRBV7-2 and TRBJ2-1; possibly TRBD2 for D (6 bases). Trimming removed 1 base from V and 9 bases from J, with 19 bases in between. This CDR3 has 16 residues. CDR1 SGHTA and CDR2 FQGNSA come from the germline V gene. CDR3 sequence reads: CASSLGLLGTSTEQFF. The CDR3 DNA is TGTGCCAGCAGCTTAGGCCTTCTGGGTACTAGCACTGAGCAGTTCTTC. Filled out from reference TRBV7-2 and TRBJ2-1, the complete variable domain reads GAGVSQSPSNKVTEKGKDVELRCDPISGHTALYWYRQSLGQGLEFLIYFQGNSAPDKSGLPSDRFSAERTGGSVSTLTIQRTQQEDSAVYLCASSLGLLGTSTEQFFGPGTRLTVL.

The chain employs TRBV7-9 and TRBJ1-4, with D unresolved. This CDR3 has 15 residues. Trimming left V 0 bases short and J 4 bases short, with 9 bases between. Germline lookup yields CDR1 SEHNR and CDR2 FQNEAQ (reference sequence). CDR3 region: CASSLAPRSNEKLFF. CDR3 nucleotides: TGTGCCAGCAGCTTAGCGCCGCGGAGTAATGAAAAACTGTTTTTT. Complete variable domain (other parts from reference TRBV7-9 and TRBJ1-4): DTGVSQNPRHKITKRGQNVTFRCDPISEHNRLYWYRQTLGQGPEFLTYFQNEAQLEKSRLLSDRFSAERPKGSFSTLEIQRTEQGDSAMYLCASSLAPRSNEKLFFGSGTQLSVL.

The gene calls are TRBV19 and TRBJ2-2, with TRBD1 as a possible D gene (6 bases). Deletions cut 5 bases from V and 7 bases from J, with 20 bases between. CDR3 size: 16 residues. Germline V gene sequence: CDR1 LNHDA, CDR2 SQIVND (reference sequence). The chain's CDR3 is CASSPTEHREIGELFF. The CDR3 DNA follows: TGTGCCAGTAGTCCAACGGAACACAGGGAAATCGGGGAGCTGTTTTTT.

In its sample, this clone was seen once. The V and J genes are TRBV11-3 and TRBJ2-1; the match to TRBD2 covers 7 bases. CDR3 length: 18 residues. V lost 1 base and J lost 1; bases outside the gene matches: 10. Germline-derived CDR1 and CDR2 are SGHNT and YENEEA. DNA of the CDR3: TGTGCCAGCAGCTTAGCTCCTACTAGCGCCGAGTCCTACAATGAGCAGTTCTTC. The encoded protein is CASSLAPTSAESYNEQFF.

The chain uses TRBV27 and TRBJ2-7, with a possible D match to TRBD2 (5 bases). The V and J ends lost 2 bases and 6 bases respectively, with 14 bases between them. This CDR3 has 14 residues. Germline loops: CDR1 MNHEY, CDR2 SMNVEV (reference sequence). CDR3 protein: CASSLERSPFEQYF. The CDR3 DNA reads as TGTGCCAGCAGTTTAGAGCGGAGCCCCTTCGAGCAGTACTTC.

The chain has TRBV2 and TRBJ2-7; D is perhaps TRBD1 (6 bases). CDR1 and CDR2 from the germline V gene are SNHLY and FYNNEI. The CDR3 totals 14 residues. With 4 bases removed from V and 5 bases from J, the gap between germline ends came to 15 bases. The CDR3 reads CASSVVRGSDEQYF. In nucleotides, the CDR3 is TGTGCCAGCAGTGTCGTCAGGGGCTCGGACGAGCAGTACTTC.

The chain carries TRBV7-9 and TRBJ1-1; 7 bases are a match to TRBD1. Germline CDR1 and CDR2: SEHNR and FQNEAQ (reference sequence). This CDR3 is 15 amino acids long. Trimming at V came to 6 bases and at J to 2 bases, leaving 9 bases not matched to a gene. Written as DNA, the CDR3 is TGTGCCAGCAGACCCCACAGGGGAAAAAACACTGAAGCTTTCTTT. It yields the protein CASRPHRGKNTEAFF.

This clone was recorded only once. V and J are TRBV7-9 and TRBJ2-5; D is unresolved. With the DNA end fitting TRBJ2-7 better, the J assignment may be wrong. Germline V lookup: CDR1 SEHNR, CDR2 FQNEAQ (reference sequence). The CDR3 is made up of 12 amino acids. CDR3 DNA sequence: TGTGCCAGCAGCACCGTCAACTACGAGCAGTACTTC. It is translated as CASSTVNYEQYF.

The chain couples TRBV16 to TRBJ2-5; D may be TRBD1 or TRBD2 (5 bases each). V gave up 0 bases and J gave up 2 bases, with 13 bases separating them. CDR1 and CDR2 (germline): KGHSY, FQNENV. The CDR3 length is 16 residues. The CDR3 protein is CASSQSVIGAQETQYF. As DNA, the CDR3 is TGTGCCAGCAGCCAATCGGTGATCGGGGCACAAGAGACCCAGTACTTC.

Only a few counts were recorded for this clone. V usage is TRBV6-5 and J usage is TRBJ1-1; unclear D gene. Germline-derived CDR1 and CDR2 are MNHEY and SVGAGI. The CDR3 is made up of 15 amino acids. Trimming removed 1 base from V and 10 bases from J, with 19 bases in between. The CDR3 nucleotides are TGTGCCAGCAGTTACTTGCGGGAACCAAAGGCGGGAGCTTTCTTT. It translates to CASSYLREPKAGAFF.

The CDR3 loop is CASSSTATDEQYF. Here the CDR3 DNA reads TGTGCCAGCAGTTCGACGGCGACCGACGAGCAGTACTTC. The chain recombines TRBV27 with TRBJ2-7; D remains unclear. CDR1 is MNHEY and CDR2 is SMNVEV in the germline V gene (reference sequence). This CDR3 comprises 13 residues. V lost 4 bases and J 5 bases, leaving 12 bases between the germline ends.

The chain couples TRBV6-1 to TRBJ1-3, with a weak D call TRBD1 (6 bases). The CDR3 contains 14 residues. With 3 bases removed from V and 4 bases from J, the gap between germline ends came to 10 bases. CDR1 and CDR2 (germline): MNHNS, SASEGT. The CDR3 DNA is TGTGCCAGCAGTGATCCAGGGGTCGGAAACACCATATATTTT. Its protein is CASSDPGVGNTIYF.

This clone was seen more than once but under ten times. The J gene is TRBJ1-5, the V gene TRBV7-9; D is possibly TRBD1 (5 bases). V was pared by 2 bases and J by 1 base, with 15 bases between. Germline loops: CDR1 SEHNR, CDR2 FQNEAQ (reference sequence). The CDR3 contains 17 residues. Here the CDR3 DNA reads TGTGCCAGCAGCTTAAGGAGGGAGGGGAAGAGCAATCAGCCCCAGCATTTT. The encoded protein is CASSLRREGKSNQPQHF.

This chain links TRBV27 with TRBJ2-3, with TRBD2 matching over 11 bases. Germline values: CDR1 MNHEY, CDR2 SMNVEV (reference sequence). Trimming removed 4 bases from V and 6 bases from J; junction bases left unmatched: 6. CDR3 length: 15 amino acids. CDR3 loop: CASSSRLAGWDTQYF. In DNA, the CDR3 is TGTGCCAGCAGTTCCCGACTAGCGGGATGGGATACGCAGTATTTT.

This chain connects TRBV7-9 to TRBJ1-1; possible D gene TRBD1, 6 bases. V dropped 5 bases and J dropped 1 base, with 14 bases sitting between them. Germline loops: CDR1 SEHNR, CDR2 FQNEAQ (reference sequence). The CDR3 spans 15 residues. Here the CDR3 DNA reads TGTGCCAGCAGCCGGGCGGAGGGGGAGAACACTGAAGCTTTCTTT. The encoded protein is CASSRAEGENTEAFF.

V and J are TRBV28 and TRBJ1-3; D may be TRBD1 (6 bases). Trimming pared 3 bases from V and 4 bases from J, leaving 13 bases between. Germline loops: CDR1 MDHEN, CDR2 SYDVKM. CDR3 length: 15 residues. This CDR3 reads CASSFMGGSGNTIYF. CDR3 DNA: TGTGCCAGCAGTTTTATGGGGGGCTCAGGAAACACCATATATTTT.

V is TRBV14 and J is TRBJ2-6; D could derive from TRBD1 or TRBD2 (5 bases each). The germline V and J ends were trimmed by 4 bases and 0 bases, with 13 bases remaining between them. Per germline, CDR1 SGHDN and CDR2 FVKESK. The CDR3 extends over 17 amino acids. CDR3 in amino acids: CASSPFRGLSGANVLTF. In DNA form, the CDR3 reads TGTGCCAGCAGCCCGTTCCGGGGCCTCTCTGGGGCCAACGTCCTGACTTTC.

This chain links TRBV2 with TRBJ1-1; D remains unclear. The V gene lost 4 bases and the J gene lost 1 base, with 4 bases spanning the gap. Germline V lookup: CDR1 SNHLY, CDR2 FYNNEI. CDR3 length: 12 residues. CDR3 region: CASSAKNTEAFF. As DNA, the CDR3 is TGTGCCAGCAGTGCGAAGAACACTGAAGCTTTCTTT.

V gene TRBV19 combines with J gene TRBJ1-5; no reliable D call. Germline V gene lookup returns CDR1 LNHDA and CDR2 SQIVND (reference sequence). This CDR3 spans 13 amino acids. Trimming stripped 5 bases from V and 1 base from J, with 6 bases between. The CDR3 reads CASSLNSNQPQHF. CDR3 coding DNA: TGTGCCAGTAGTCTTAACAGCAATCAGCCCCAGCATTTT.

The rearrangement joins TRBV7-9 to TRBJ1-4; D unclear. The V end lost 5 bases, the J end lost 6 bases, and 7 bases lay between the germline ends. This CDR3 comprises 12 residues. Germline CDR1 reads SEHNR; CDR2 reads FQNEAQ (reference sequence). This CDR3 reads CASSLIDEKLFF. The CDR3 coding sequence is TGTGCCAGCAGCCTAATAGATGAAAAACTGTTTTTT.

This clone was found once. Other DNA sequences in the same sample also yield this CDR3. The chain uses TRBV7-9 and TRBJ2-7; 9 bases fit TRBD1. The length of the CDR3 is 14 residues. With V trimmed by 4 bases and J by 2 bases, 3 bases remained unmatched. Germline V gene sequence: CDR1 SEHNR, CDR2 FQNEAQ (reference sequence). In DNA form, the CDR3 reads TGTGCCAGCAGCTCCCGGGACAGGGCCTACGAGCAGTACTTC. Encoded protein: CASSSRDRAYEQYF.

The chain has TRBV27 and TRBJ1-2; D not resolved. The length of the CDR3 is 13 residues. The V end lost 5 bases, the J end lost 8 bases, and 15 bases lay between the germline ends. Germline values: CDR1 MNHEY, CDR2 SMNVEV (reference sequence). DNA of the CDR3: TGTGCCAGCAGTCCAGGAGGGATCTGGGGCTACACCTTC. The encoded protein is CASSPGGIWGYTF.